This T cell receptor beta chain derives from a study of shared clonotypes between healthy human individuals. Trimming took off 0 bases at V and 5 bases at J, with 11 bases between the two ends. Germline CDR1 reads SGHRS; CDR2 reads YFSETQ. The CDR3 sequence is 15 residues long. TCRdb's table, derived via immunoSEQ multiplex PCR, lists solely in-frame clones and lacks some. The data hold roughly 1,800,000 clones, with about 94% observed a single time. CD8 cells regarded as naive lacked CD45RO, were positively chosen for CCR7, and omitted terminally differentiated effector memory CD45RA+ cells. This receptor was obtained from a man younger than 30 in good health. The chain combines TRBV5-1 with TRBJ2-2; D unresolved. The specimen was naive CD8+ T cells sorted from blood. The DNA for the CDR3 is TGCGCCAGCAGCTTGGCCTGGGATCTTACCGGGGAGCTGTTTTTT. This encodes CASSLAWDLTGELFF. The full variable domain, rest sourced from reference TRBV5-1 and TRBJ2-2, is KAGVTQTPRYLIKTRGQQVTLSCSPISGHRSVSWYQQTPGQGLQFLFEYFSETQRNKGNFPGRFSGRQFSNSRSEMNVSTLELGDSALYLCASSLAWDLTGELFFGEGSRLTVL.